Following are 31 T cell receptor beta chains from one sample sequenced in a study of cytomegalovirus exposure and HLA in healthy donors (dated 2017 in TCRdb). The method behind the library was the immunoSEQ multiplex PCR assay. A mixture of 60 forward primers for TCR Vbeta segments and 13 reverse primers for TCR Jbeta segments was used in the multiplex PCR. Held by TCRdb, this immuneACCESS table contains in-frame sequences only and omits some clones. Under half of the omission traces to an unresolved V gene where checked; the cause of the rest is unknown. This sample gives about 180,000 clones in total; 77% of them show up just once. Jointly, the top ten make up about 1.5% of the sample. Material: PBMCs. The receptor source for this set is a man in his late teens or twenties in good health and CMV-seronegative.

The rearrangement links TRBV5-1 to TRBJ2-3; 15 bases are a match to TRBD2. V lost 3 bases, J lost 6 bases, and 5 bases stayed unmatched. The germline CDR1 and CDR2 sequences are SGHRS and YFSETQ. This CDR3 contains 16 residues. The CDR3: CASSYGTSGGSDTQYF. CDR3 nucleotides: TGCGCCAGCAGCTACGGGACTAGCGGGGGGAGCGATACGCAGTATTTT.

The chain is built from TRBV27 and TRBJ2-7; 8 bases match TRBD2. Germline CDR1 MNHEY, CDR2 SMNVEV (reference sequence). J gave up 5 bases and V 4 bases, and 16 bases lay outside the gene matches. The CDR3 loop spans 17 amino acids. Here the CDR3 DNA reads TGTGCCAGCAGTTCGCCCCGACAGCGGGAGAGGGTGAACGAGCAGTACTTC. Translation gives CASSSPRQRERVNEQYF.

The genes are TRBV15 and TRBJ2-4; TRBD2 aligns across 9 bases. CDR1 is LNHNV and CDR2 is YYDKDF in the germline V gene (reference sequence). The J segment lost 0 bases and the V segment lost 3 bases, leaving 0 bases of the junction unmatched. The CDR3 length is 15 residues. The CDR3 here is CATSSSGGAKNIQYF. The CDR3 coding sequence is TGTGCCACCAGCAGTAGCGGGGGAGCCAAAAACATTCAGTACTTC. Using reference TRBV15 and TRBJ2-4 for the parts outside the CDR3, the full variable domain is DAMVIQNPRYQVTQFGKPVTLSCSQTLNHNVMYWYQQKSSQAPKLLFHYYDKDFNNEADTPDNFQSRRPNTSFCFLDIRSPGLGDTAMYLCATSSSGGAKNIQYFGAGTRLSVL.

CDR3 coding DNA: TGTGCCAGCATGAGGGCGGGAGAGTACAATGAGCAGTTCTTC. As protein: CASMRAGEYNEQFF. The chain couples TRBV2 to TRBJ2-1; 7 positions agree with TRBD2. J lost 4 bases, V lost 7 bases, and 7 bases had no gene match. The CDR3 has 14 amino acids. CDR1 is SNHLY, CDR2 FYNNEI, per germline.

The chain recombines TRBV23-1 with TRBJ1-5; D not certain. TRBV23-1 is an open reading frame, and its role is uncertain. CDR3 length equals 18 residues. Deletions cut 0 bases from V and 2 bases from J, with 17 bases between. CDR3 sequence reads: CASSQSSLEGRGNQPQHF. CDR3 DNA sequence: TGCGCCAGCAGTCAATCCAGCCTCGAGGGAAGAGGCAATCAGCCCCAGCATTTT.

The chain carries TRBV14 and TRBJ1-1; 7 bases line up with TRBD1. The CDR3 contains 13 residues. The germline gives CDR1 SGHDN, CDR2 FVKESK. V was pared by 6 bases and J by 7 bases, with 8 bases of the junction left unmatched. CDR3 region: CASSPRDSREAFF. CDR3 in DNA: TGTGCCAGCAGTCCTCGGGACAGCCGTGAAGCTTTCTTT. The full variable domain, rest sourced from reference TRBV14 and TRBJ1-1, is EAGVTQFPSHSVIEKGQTVTLRCDPISGHDNLYWYRRVMGKEIKFLLHFVKESKQDESGMPNNRFLAERTGGTYSTLKVQPAELEDSGVYFCASSPRDSREAFFGQGTRLTVV.

V and J are TRBV7-9 and TRBJ1-2; D is possibly TRBD1 (6 bases). This CDR3 contains 15 residues. The V end was cut by 5 bases, the J end by 4 bases, with 17 bases between. CDR1 SEHNR and CDR2 FQNEAQ come from the germline V gene (reference sequence). The CDR3 coding sequence is TGTGCCAGCAGCCTAAAGGGGGGGCCGGGCTATGGCTACACCTTC. Amino acid sequence: CASSLKGGPGYGYTF.

The chain couples TRBV5-1 to TRBJ2-5; 11 bases agree with TRBD2. J was trimmed by 4 bases and V by 2 bases; bases with no gene match: 7. This CDR3 is 16 amino acids long. The germline CDR1 and CDR2 sequences are SGHRS and YFSETQ. This CDR3 reads CASSLRGLADRETQYF. CDR3 DNA sequence: TGCGCCAGCAGCTTACGGGGACTAGCGGACCGAGAGACCCAGTACTTC.

The J gene is TRBJ2-1, the V gene TRBV18, with 10 bases fitting TRBD2. The J segment lost 0 bases and the V segment lost 5 bases, leaving 4 bases of the junction unmatched. The CDR3 is 16 amino acids. Germline V CDR1 and CDR2: KGHSH, LQKENI. CDR3 nucleotides: TGTGCCAGCTCAACCCTAGCGGGAGTCTCCTACAATGAGCAGTTCTTC. Its protein product is CASSTLAGVSYNEQFF. The full variable domain, in which reference TRBV18 and TRBJ2-1 provide the parts outside the CDR3, is NAGVMQNPRHLVRRRGQEARLRCSPMKGHSHVYWYRQLPEEGLKFMVYLQKENIIDESGMPKERFSAEFPKEGPSILRIQQVVRGDSAAYFCASSTLAGVSYNEQFFGPGTRLTVL.

This chain links TRBV4-2 with TRBJ2-3, with 7 nucleotides matching TRBD2. J lost 2 bases, V lost 4 bases, and 6 bases had no gene match. Germline V lookup: CDR1 LGHNA, CDR2 YNFKEQ. The CDR3 contains 15 residues. CDR3 in DNA: TGTGCCAGCAGCCGATCCGGGACTACCACAGATACGCAGTATTTT. Translated, it gives CASSRSGTTTDTQYF.

The chain joins TRBV19 to TRBJ2-7; 9 positions agree with TRBD2. Per germline, CDR1 LNHDA and CDR2 SQIVND (reference sequence). The CDR3 spans 15 residues. V gave up 6 bases and J gave up 2 bases; unmatched junction bases: 8. The CDR3 sequence: CASRKTSGDPYEQYF. The CDR3 DNA follows: TGTGCCAGTAGAAAGACTAGCGGAGACCCCTACGAGCAGTACTTC.

V gene TRBV14 combines with J gene TRBJ2-5; 8 nucleotides align to TRBD2. J was trimmed by 5 bases and V by 2 bases; bases with no gene match: 7. The CDR3 is made up of 15 amino acids. Germline V gene sequence: CDR1 SGHDN, CDR2 FVKESK. The CDR3 region has the DNA TGTGCCAGCAGCCAACTAGCCGGGGGGGCGGAGACCCAGTACTTC. Residues: CASSQLAGGAETQYF.

V is TRBV6-5 and J is TRBJ2-5; the D gene is possibly TRBD2 (7 bases). Germline-derived CDR1 and CDR2 are MNHEY and SVGAGI. The V end was cut by 8 bases, the J end by 5 bases, with 21 bases between. CDR3 length equals 15 residues. CDR3 amino acids: CASGVTGGGHETQYF. CDR3 in DNA: TGTGCCAGCGGGGTGACGGGCGGGGGCCACGAGACCCAGTACTTC.

V is TRBV2 and J is TRBJ1-2; D not resolved. V was pared by 5 bases and J by 0 bases, with 10 bases between. The V gene's germline CDR1 is SNHLY and CDR2 FYNNEI. This CDR3 comprises 14 residues. Written as DNA, the CDR3 is TGTGCCAGCAGTACCTACGGGGCTAACTATGGCTACACCTTC. It encodes CASSTYGANYGYTF.

The genes are TRBV19 and TRBJ2-3, with 7 nucleotides matching TRBD2. V trimming: 1 base; J trimming: 5 bases; junction bases outside the gene matches: 9. Germline V CDR1 and CDR2: LNHDA, SQIVND (reference sequence). CDR3 length: 16 amino acids. Written as DNA, the CDR3 is TGTGCCAGTAGTATAGGGACTAGTGCTACGCTAGATACGCAGTATTTT. Translated, it gives CASSIGTSATLDTQYF.

This clone was seen once. The DNA of the CDR3 is TGTGCCAGCAGCCCTGGGTTGTCGGACATTGAGACCCAGTACTTC. Protein: CASSPGLSDIETQYF. V and J are TRBV5-4 and TRBJ2-5, with D perhaps TRBD1 (5 bases). V shed 4 bases and J shed 5 bases, with 18 bases lying between them. The CDR3 spans 15 residues. The germline V gene has CDR1 SGHNT and CDR2 YYREEE (reference sequence).

The chain employs TRBV19 and TRBJ2-7; 11 nucleotides line up with TRBD1. Germline V gene sequence: CDR1 LNHDA, CDR2 SQIVND (reference sequence). V lost 5 bases, J lost 3 bases, and 3 bases stayed unmatched. The CDR3 covers 14 residues. The CDR3 loop reads CASSVGQGGYEQYF. The CDR3 nucleotides read TGTGCCAGTAGTGTGGGACAGGGGGGCTACGAGCAGTACTTC.

This rearrangement joins TRBV13 to TRBJ2-1, with 7 bases lining up with TRBD1. CDR1 is PRHDT, CDR2 FYEKMQ, per germline (reference sequence). J lost 6 bases, V lost 5 bases, and 10 bases had no gene match. The CDR3 runs 15 residues. The CDR3: CASSPNPTGINEQFF. The CDR3, as DNA: TGTGCCAGCAGCCCGAACCCGACAGGGATCAATGAGCAGTTCTTC. Full variable domain (outside the CDR3, taken from reference TRBV13 and TRBJ2-1): AAGVIQSPRHLIKEKRETATLKCYPIPRHDTVYWYQQGPGQDPQFLISFYEKMQSDKGSIPDRFSAQQFSDYHSELNMSSLELGDSALYFCASSPNPTGINEQFFGPGTRLTVL.

The CDR3 sequence is CASSFRGHYEQYF. The CDR3 DNA reads TGTGCCAGCAGCTTCAGGGGACACTACGAGCAGTACTTC. The V and J genes are TRBV5-4 and TRBJ2-7, with a tentative D call TRBD1 (6 bases). Trimming left V 2 bases short and J 3 bases short, with 9 bases between. Germline CDR1 and CDR2: SGHNT and YYREEE (reference sequence). This CDR3 has 13 amino acids.

The chain is built from TRBV6-5 and TRBJ2-3; D ambiguous. V lost 4 bases to trimming and J lost 7 bases, with 9 bases between them. CDR3 length: 12 amino acids. Germline CDR1 MNHEY, CDR2 SVGAGI. CDR3 DNA: TGTGCCAGCAGTTCGCTAACGAATACGCAGTATTTT. Amino acid sequence: CASSSLTNTQYF.

The chain joins TRBV11-3 to TRBJ1-1, with D possibly TRBD1 on 5 matching bases. The germline CDR1 and CDR2 sequences are SGHNT and YENEEA. Between the trimmed V and J ends, which lost 0 bases and 5 bases, there was a span of 13 bases. The CDR3 has 15 residues. CDR3 residues: CASSLDGRRGTEAFF. In nucleotides, the CDR3 is TGTGCCAGCAGCTTAGACGGACGGCGGGGGACTGAAGCTTTCTTT.

The gene calls are TRBV10-3 and TRBJ1-2, with 10 bases identical to TRBD1. Trimming cost V 6 bases and J 8 bases; bases outside gene matches: 9. The CDR3 has 14 residues. Germline V gives CDR1 ENHRY, CDR2 SYGVKD. The CDR3 spells CAIRGTGAHRGYTF. The CDR3 DNA sequence: TGTGCCATCAGGGGGACAGGGGCGCATAGGGGCTACACCTTC.

The V and J genes are TRBV6-1 and TRBJ2-1; weak D call: TRBD2 (5 bases). V was clipped by 10 bases and J by 5 bases, with 18 bases between them. The CDR3 covers 14 residues. CDR1 is MNHNS, CDR2 SASEGT, per germline. CDR3 DNA: TGTGCCACTGTAGGACCGGGAACCCACAATGAGCAGTTCTTC. Its protein product is CATVGPGTHNEQFF.

This chain connects TRBV6-1 to TRBJ2-7, with D hard to call. Per the germline V gene, CDR1 is MNHNS and CDR2 is SASEGT. CDR3 length equals 11 residues. The V and J ends lost 2 bases and 3 bases respectively, with 2 bases between them. The CDR3 coding sequence is TGTGCCAGCAGTGAACGCTACGAGCAGTACTTC. It yields the protein CASSERYEQYF.

The rearrangement joins TRBV27 to TRBJ2-7, with 14 bases lining up with TRBD2. V gave up 4 bases and J gave up 4 bases; unmatched junction bases: 3. CDR1 is MNHEY, CDR2 SMNVEV, per germline (reference sequence). This CDR3 is built from 15 residues. CDR3 sequence: CASSSRTSGRYEQYF. DNA for the CDR3: TGTGCCAGCAGTTCTAGGACTAGCGGGAGGTACGAGCAGTACTTC.

This clone has more than one count but fewer than ten. The rearrangement joins TRBV5-4 to TRBJ2-7; 11 nucleotides agree with TRBD2. The CDR3 has 15 residues. Germline CDR1 SGHNT, CDR2 YYREEE (reference sequence). Germline trimming cut 4 bases from V and 4 bases from J; bases unmatched to any gene: 7. CDR3 sequence (DNA): TGTGCCAGCAGCGCCGGGACTAGCGGATTTTACGAGCAGTACTTC. It is translated as CASSAGTSGFYEQYF. Combining the CDR3 with reference TRBV5-4 and TRBJ2-7 gives the whole variable domain ETGVTQSPTHLIKTRGQQVTLRCSSQSGHNTVSWYQQALGQGPQFIFQYYREEENGRGNFPPRFSGLQFPNYSSELNVNALELDDSALYLCASSAGTSGFYEQYFGPGTRLTVT.

The V gene is TRBV5-6, the J gene TRBJ2-1, with TRBD1 matching over 10 bases. V dropped 4 bases and J dropped 7; count of bases not matched to a gene: 2. Germline CDR1 SGHDT, CDR2 YYEEEE. CDR3 length equals 13 residues. The CDR3 loop reads CASSLGQGNEQFF. In DNA, the CDR3 is TGTGCCAGCAGCCTGGGACAGGGGAATGAGCAGTTCTTC. The entire variable domain, with the rest obtained from reference TRBV5-6 and TRBJ2-1, is as follows: DAGVTQSPTHLIKTRGQQVTLRCSPKSGHDTVSWYQQALGQGPQFIFQYYEEEERQRGNFPDRFSGHQFPNYSSELNVNALLLGDSALYLCASSLGQGNEQFFGPGTRLTVL.

This clone was picked up a small number of times. CDR3 coding DNA: TGCGCCAGCAGCCAAGACTCCCGGGGTAGCCTACGTACGAAGCAGTACTTC. Amino acid sequence: CASSQDSRGSLRTKQYF. The chain employs TRBV4-3 and TRBJ2-7; the D gene is possibly TRBD2 (5 bases). This CDR3 is 17 amino acids long. The germline CDR1 and CDR2 sequences are LGHNA and YSLEER. V was pared by 0 bases and J by 8 bases, with 23 bases between.

The V and J genes are TRBV6-1 and TRBJ1-2, with TRBD1 matching over 11 bases. CDR3 length: 14 residues. CDR1 is MNHNS, CDR2 SASEGT, per germline. J gave up 5 bases and V 5 bases, and 4 bases lay outside the gene matches. DNA of the CDR3: TGTGCCAGCAGTAGGGACAGGGGGAGATATGGCTACACCTTC. Amino acid sequence: CASSRDRGRYGYTF.

The J gene is TRBJ2-7, the V gene TRBV28; maybe TRBD1 (7 bases). V lost 4 bases, J lost 4 bases, and 20 bases lay in between. The germline V gene has CDR1 MDHEN and CDR2 SYDVKM. The CDR3 sequence is 16 residues long. The CDR3 DNA is TGTGCCAGCAGTTCCCCGACAGGGCCGGAGGGGTACGAGCAGTACTTC. Protein sequence: CASSSPTGPEGYEQYF.

This clone appeared once. J is TRBJ1-1 and V is TRBV29-1; D remains ambiguous. CDR1 SQVTM and CDR2 ANQGSEA come from the germline V gene. Between the trimmed V and J ends, which lost 3 bases and 1 base, there was a span of 9 bases. CDR3 length: 13 residues. The CDR3 sequence is CSVDPRSNTEAFF. The CDR3 region has the DNA TGCAGCGTTGACCCTCGGTCGAACACTGAAGCTTTCTTT.